These 6 T cell receptor beta chains originate from one sample sequenced in a study of molecular identifiers for immune sequencing clone quantification. In TCRdb, the PCR reads were re-called with MiXCR into one record per CDR3 protein. In the table there are about 640,000 distinct CDR3 sequences, 15% to 20% of which are singletons. The material sequenced was naive CD8+ T cells from blood, with Jurkat cell RNA spiked in. Subset of the sample: FACS-sorted CD8+CD4-CCR7+CD45RA+ naive T cells. All receptors derive from a human donor in good health. Some libraries in this study had Jurkat cell RNA spiked in.

This clonotype has a count of ten or more. Written as DNA, the CDR3 is TGTGCCTGGAGTGTAGCCAACTACAATGAGCAGTTCTTC. This translates into CAWSVANYNEQFF. This sequence joins TRBV30 and TRBJ2-1; no clear D. Trimming pared 0 bases from V and 3 bases from J, leaving 6 bases between. The CDR3 sequence is 13 residues long. CDR1 and CDR2 (germline): GTSNPN, SVGIG (reference sequence).

This clonotype was seen ten or more times. The rearrangement links TRBV4-2 to TRBJ2-7, with 7 bases aligning to TRBD1. There are 15 residues in the CDR3. With 3 bases clipped from V and 3 bases from J, the junction kept 8 bases outside the gene matches. Germline V gene sequence: CDR1 LGHNA, CDR2 YNFKEQ. The CDR3 region has the DNA TGTGCCAGCAGCCACTCCGGGACAGCGGACTACGAGCAGTACTTC. Residues: CASSHSGTADYEQYF.

As concerns this clonotype: Relative to the germline gene, one junction end is altered; a read error may explain this. V and J are TRBV4-1 and TRBJ2-3; D tentatively fits TRBD1 or TRBD2 (5 bases each). The germline V gene encodes CDR1 MGHRA and CDR2 YSYEKL. The CDR3 is 14 residues long. The CDR3: CASSYEGTTGTQYF. CDR3 sequence (DNA): TGCGCCAGCAGCTACGAGGGTACAACAGGTACGCAGTATTTT.

The sample holds many counts of this clonotype. The gene calls are TRBV10-3 and TRBJ1-6; TRBD1 agrees at 7 bases. In germline, CDR1 is ENHRY, CDR2 SYGVKD. CDR3 length equals 19 residues. Losses at the gene ends were 4 bases for V and 6 bases for J; bases not matched to a gene: 18. CDR3 residues: CAISAFSGQEKIINSPLHF. As DNA, the CDR3 is TGTGCCATCAGTGCCTTTTCCGGACAGGAAAAGATCATTAATTCACCCCTCCACTTT.

As to this clonotype: Being one base from a much bigger clone, this may be a read error. The conserved final phenylalanine or tryptophan is absent from the CDR3, which likely points to a read error. The rearrangement uses TRBV6-2 or TRBV6-3 and TRBJ2-1; TRBD2 agrees at 7 bases. Trimming at V came to 8 bases and at J to 3 bases, leaving 7 bases not matched to a gene. The CDR3 length is 14 residues. CDR1 is MNHEY, CDR2 SVGEGT, per germline. The CDR3 DNA follows: TGTGCCAGCCACCTAGCGGAGTTCTACAATGAGCAGTTCCTC. It translates to CASHLAEFYNEQFL.

The sample holds one count of this clonotype. With a much larger clone just one base away, this may be a read error. The chain is built from TRBV6-5 and TRBJ1-1; D unclear. Germline V gene data show CDR1 as MNHEY and CDR2 as SVGAGI. The CDR3 is 13 residues long. CDR3 protein: CASSHSVSLEAFF. The CDR3 DNA follows: TGTGCCAGCAGTCACTCAGTAAGCCTAGAAGCTTTCTTT.